This T cell receptor (beta chain) comes out of a study of cytomegalovirus exposure and HLA in healthy donors. The protocol was immunoSEQ multiplex PCR, while the TCRdb copy is restricted to in-frame clones and leaves out a portion. Of 50,000 or so clones listed, 75% to 95% are singletons. V was trimmed by 11 bases and J by 0 bases, leaving 18 bases between them. The length of the CDR3 is 15 residues. Germline CDR1 MNHNS, CDR2 SASEGT. The J gene is TRBJ2-3, the V gene TRBV6-1, with a tentative D call TRBD2 (6 bases). The specimen sequenced was PBMCs. This TCR came from a woman in her thirties in good health and CMV-seronegative. The CDR3, as DNA: TGTGCCGGTCGAGAGGCAGCGGGTAGCACAGATACGCAGTATTTT. It yields the protein CAGREAAGSTDTQYF.